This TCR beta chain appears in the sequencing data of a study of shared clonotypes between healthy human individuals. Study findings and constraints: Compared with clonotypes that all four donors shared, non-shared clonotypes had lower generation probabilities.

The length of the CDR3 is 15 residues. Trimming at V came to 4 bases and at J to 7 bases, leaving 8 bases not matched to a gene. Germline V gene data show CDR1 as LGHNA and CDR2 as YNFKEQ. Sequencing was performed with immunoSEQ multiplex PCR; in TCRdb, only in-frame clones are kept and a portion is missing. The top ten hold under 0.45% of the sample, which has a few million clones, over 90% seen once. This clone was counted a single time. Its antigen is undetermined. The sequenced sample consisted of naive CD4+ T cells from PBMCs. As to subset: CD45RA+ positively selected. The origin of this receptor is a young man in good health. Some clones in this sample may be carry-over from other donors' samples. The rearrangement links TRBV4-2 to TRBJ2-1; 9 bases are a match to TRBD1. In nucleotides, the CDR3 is TGTGCCAGCAGCCCTTGGGGACAGGGACGGAATGAGCAGTTCTTC. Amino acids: CASSPWGQGRNEQFF.